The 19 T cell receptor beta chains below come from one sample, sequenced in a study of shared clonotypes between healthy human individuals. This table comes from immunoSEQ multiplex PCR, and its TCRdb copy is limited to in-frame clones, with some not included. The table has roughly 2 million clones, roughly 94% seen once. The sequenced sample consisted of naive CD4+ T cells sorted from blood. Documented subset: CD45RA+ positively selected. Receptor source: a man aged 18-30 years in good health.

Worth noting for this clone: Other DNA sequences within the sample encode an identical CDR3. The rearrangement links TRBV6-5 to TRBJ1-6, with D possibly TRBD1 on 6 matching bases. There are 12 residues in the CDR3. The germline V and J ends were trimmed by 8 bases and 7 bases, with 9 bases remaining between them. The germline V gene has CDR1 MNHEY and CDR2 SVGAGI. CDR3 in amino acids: CASRTANSPLHF. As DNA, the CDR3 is TGTGCCAGCCGGACAGCAAATTCACCCCTCCACTTT.

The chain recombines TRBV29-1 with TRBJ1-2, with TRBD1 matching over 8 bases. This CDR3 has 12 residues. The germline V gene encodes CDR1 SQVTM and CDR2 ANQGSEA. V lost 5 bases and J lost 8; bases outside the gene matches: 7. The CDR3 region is CSVTRQGAGYTF. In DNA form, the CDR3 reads TGCAGCGTTACCAGGCAGGGGGCAGGCTACACCTTC.

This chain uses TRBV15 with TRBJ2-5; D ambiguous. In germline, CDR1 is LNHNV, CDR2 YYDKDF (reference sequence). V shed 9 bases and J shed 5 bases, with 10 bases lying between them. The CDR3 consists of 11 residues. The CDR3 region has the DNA TGTGCCACGAGAGAGAGGGAGACCCAGTACTTC. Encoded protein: CATRERETQYF.

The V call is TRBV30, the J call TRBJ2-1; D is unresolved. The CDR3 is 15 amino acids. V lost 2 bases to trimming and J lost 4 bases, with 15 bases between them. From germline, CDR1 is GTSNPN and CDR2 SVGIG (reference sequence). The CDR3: CAWSPRQLPYNEQFF. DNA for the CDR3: TGTGCCTGGAGTCCTCGACAATTACCTTACAATGAGCAGTTCTTC.

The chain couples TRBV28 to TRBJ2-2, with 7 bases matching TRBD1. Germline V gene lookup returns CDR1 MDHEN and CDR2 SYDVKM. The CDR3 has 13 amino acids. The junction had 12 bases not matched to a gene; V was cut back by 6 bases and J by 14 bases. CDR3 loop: CASSLTGDGQLFF. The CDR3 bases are TGTGCCAGCAGCCTAACAGGGGATGGACAACTGTTTTTT.

In nucleotides, the CDR3 is TGTGCCAGCAGTGCTGGACAGGGAGGGCAGTACTTC. Encoded protein: CASSAGQGGQYF. The chain carries TRBV2 and TRBJ2-7; 8 positions agree with TRBD1. V lost 4 bases, J lost 9 bases, and 5 bases stayed unmatched. The CDR3 totals 12 residues. Germline V lookup: CDR1 SNHLY, CDR2 FYNNEI.

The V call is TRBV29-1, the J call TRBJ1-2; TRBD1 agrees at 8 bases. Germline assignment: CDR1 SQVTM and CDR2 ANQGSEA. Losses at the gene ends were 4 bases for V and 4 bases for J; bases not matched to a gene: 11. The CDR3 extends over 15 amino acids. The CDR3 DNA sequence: TGCAGCGTTGGGACAGGGATAGAGGAGCGCTATGGCTACACCTTC. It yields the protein CSVGTGIEERYGYTF.

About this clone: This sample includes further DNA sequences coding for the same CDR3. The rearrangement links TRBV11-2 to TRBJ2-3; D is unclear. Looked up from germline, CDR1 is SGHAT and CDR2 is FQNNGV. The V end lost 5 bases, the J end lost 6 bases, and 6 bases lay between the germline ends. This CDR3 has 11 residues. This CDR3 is CASSLRDTQYF. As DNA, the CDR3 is TGTGCCAGCAGCCTCCGGGATACGCAGTATTTT. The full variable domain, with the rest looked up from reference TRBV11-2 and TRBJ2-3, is EAGVAQSPRYKIIEKRQSVAFWCNPISGHATLYWYQQILGQGPKLLIQFQNNGVVDDSQLPKDRFSAERLKGVDSTLKIQPAKLEDSAVYLCASSLRDTQYFGPGTRLTVL.

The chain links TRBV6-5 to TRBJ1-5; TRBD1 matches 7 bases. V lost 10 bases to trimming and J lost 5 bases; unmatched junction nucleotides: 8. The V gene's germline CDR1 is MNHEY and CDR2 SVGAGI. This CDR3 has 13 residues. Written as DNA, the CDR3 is TGTGCCATCGGACAGGCCCAGGATCAGCCCCAGCATTTT. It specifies CAIGQAQDQPQHF.

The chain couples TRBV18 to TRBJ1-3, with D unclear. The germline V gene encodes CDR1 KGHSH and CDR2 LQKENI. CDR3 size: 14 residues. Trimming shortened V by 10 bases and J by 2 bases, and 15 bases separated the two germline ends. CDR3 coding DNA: TGTGCCACTACGGCCGACCCCACTGGAAACACCATATATTTT. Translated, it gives CATTADPTGNTIYF.

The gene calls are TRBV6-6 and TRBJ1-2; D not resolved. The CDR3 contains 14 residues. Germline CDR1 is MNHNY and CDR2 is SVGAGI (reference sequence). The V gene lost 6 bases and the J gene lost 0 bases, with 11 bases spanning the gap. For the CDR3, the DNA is TGTGCCAGCAGGGAACAAGAAGCTAACTATGGCTACACCTTC. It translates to CASREQEANYGYTF.

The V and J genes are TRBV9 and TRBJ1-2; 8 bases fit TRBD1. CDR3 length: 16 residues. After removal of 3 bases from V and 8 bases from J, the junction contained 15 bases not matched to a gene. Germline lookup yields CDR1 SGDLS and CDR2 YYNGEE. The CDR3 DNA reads TGTGCCAGCAGCGGGGCTCAAATGACAGGGACAGGCGGCTACACCTTC. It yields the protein CASSGAQMTGTGGYTF.

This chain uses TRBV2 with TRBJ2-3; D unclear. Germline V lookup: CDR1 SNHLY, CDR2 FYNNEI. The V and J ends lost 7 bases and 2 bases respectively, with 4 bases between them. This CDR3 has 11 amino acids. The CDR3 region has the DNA TGTGCCAGCAAGGACACAGATACGCAGTATTTT. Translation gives CASKDTDTQYF. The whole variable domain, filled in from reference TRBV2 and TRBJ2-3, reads EPEVTQTPSHQVTQMGQEVILRCVPISNHLYFYWYRQILGQKVEFLVSFYNNEISEKSEIFDDQFSVERPDGSNFTLKIRSTKLEDSAMYFCASKDTDTQYFGPGTRLTVL.

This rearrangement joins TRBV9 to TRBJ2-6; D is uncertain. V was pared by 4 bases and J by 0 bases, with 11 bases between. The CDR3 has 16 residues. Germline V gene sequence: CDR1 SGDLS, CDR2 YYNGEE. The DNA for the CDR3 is TGTGCCAGCAGCCCTGGGCGAAACTCTGGGGCCAACGTCCTGACTTTC. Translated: CASSPGRNSGANVLTF.

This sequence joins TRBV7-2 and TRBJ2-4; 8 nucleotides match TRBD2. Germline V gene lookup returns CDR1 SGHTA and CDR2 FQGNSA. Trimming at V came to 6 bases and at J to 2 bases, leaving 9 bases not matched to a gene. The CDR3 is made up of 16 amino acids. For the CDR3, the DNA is TGTGCCAGCAGTCCTCAGCGGGAGTTAACCAAAAACATTCAGTACTTC. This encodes CASSPQRELTKNIQYF.

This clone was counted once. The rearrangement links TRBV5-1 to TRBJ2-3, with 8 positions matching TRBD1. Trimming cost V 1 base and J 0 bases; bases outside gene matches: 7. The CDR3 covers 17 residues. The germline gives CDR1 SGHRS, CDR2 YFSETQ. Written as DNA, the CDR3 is TGCGCCAGCAGCTTGAACAGGGGGGTAACTAGCACAGATACGCAGTATTTT. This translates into CASSLNRGVTSTDTQYF.

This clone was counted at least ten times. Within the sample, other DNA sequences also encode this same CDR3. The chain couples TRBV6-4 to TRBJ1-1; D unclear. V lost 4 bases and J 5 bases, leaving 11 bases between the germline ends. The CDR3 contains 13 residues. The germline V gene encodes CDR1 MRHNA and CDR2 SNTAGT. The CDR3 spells CASSAEGWTEAFF. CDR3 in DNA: TGTGCCAGCAGTGCGGAGGGCTGGACTGAAGCTTTCTTT.

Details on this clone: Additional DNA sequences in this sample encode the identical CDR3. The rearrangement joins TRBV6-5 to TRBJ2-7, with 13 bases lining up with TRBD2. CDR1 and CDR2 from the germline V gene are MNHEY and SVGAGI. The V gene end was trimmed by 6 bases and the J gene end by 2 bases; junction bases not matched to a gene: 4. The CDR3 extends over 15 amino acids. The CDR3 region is CASSRGTSGTYEQYF. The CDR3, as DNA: TGTGCCAGCAGCCGGGGGACTAGCGGGACCTACGAGCAGTACTTC.

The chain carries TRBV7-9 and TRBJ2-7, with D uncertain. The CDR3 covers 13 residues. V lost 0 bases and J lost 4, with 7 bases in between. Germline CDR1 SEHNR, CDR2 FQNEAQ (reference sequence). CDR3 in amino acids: CASSLAIPYEQYF. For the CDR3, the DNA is TGTGCCAGCAGCTTAGCGATTCCTTACGAGCAGTACTTC.